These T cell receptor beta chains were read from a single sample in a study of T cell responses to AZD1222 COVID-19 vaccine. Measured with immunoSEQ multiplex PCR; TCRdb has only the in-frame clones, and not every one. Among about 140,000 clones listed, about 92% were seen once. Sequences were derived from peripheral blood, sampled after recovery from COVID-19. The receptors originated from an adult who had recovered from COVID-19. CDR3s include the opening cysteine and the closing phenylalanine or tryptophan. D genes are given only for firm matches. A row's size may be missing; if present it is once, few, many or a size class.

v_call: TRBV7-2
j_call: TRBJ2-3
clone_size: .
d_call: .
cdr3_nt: TGTGCCAGCCAAAGGGTCCAAGGAAGCACAGATACGCAGTATTTT
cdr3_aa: CASQRVQGSTDTQYF

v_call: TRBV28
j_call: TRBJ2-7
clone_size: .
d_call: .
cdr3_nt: TGTGCCAGCAGCCTTAAGTTGACAGAGATGAGCTTC
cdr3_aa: CASSLKLTEMSF

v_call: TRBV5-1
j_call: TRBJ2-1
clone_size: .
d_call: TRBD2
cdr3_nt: TGCGCCAGCAGCCCCTTTAGCGGGACCTCCTACAATGAGCAGTTCTTC
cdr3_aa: CASSPFSGTSYNEQFF

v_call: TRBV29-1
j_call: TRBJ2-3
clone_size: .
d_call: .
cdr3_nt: TGCAGCGTTGAATATGGAGATACGCAGTATTTT
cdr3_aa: CSVEYGDTQYF

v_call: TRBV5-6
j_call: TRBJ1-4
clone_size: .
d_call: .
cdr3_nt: TGTGCCAGCAGCTTGTCACAGAATAATGAAAAACTGTTTTTT
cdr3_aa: CASSLSQNNEKLFF

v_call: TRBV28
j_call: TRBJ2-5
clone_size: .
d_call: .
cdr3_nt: TGTGCCAGCACCCCAGGGTCCAGGGCCCGGCAGACCCAGTACTTC
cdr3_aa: CASTPGSRARQTQYF

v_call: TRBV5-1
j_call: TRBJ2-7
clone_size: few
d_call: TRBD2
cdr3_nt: TGCGCCAGCAGCTCCAGACTAGCGGGAGCCTCCTACGAGCAGTACTTC
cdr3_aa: CASSSRLAGASYEQYF

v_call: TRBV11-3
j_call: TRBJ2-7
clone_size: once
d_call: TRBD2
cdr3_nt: TGTGCCAGCAGCGAGAGGGGCGGGAGAGGGGACGAGCAGTACTTC
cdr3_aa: CASSERGGRGDEQYF

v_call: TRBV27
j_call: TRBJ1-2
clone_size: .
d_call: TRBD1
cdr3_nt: TGTGCCAGCAGCTCCGGGACAGGGGGGGGGTATGGCTACACCTTC
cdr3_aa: CASSSGTGGGYGYTF

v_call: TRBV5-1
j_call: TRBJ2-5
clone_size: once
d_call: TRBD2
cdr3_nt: TGCGCCAGCAGAGTAGCGGGAGGTTCCCGGGGAAGAGAGACCCAGTACTTC
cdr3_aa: CASRVAGGSRGRETQYF

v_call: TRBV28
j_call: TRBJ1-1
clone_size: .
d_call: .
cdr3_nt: TGTGCCAGCAGTTTATTGGGCACTGAAGCTTTCTTT
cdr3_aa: CASSLLGTEAFF

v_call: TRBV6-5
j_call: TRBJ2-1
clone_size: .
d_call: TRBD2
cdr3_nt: TGTGCCAGCAGCCTAGCGGGAGTCGCGGGTGTGGAGTTCTTC
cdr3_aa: CASSLAGVAGVEFF

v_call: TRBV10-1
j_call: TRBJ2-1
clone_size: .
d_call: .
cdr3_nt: TGCGCCAGCCGGAGGGACTCTTCTGTGGATGAGCAGTTCTTC
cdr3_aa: CASRRDSSVDEQFF

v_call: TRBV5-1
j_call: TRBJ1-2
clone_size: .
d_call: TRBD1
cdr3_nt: TGCGCCAGCAGCTTGGGTCCAGGGGACAGAGGGGCCTATGGCTACACCTTC
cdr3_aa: CASSLGPGDRGAYGYTF

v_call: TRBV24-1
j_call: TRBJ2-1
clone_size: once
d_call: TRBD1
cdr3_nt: TGTGCCACCAGTGATCCTGCCCCCGGGACAGGGTTCGATGAGCAGTTCTTC
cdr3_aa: CATSDPAPGTGFDEQFF

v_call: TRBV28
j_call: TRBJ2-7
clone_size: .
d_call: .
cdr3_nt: TGTGCCAGCACCGTGAAGGGTTACGAGCAGTACTTC
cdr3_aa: CASTVKGYEQYF

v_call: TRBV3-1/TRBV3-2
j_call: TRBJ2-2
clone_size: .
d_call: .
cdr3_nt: TGTGCCAGCAGCCTAATGCGCGGTACCGGGGAGCTGTTTTTT
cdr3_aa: CASSLMRGTGELFF

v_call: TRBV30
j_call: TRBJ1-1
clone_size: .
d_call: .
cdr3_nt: TGTGCCTGGAGTCGCGGTGCTACTGAAGCTTTCTTT
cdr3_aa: CAWSRGATEAFF

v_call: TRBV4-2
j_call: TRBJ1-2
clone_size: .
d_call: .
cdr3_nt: TGTGCCAGCAGCCAAGGTCCGAATATGGGGGGCTACACCTTC
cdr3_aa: CASSQGPNMGGYTF

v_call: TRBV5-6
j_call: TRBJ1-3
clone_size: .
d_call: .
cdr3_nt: TGTGCCAGCAGCCTCCAATTGACGGGGAATGTTAGAAACACCATATATTTT
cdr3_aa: CASSLQLTGNVRNTIYF

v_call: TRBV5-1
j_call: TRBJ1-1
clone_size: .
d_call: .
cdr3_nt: TGCGCCAGCAGCCCTCCTGGCGGGGAGGGGATAAGGGCTTTCTTT
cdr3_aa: CASSPPGGEGIRAFF

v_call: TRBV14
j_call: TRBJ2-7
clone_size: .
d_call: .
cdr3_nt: TGTGCCAGCAGCCAAGGCCAGGGGGGAACATACGAGCAGTACTTC
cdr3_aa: CASSQGQGGTYEQYF

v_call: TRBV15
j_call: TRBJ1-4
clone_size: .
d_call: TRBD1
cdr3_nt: TGTGCCACCAGCAGAGTGGGACAGGGTGAAAAACTGTTTTTT
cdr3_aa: CATSRVGQGEKLFF

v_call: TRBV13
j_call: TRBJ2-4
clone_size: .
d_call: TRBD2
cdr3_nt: TGTGCCAGCAGCTTAGTGGCGGGAGGGCCAAACATTCAGTACTTC
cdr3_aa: CASSLVAGGPNIQYF

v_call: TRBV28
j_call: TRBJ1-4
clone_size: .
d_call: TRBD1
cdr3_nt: TGTGCCCTGAGTTCAGGGGGACAGGGAAGTGAAAAACTGTTTTTT
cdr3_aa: CALSSGGQGSEKLFF

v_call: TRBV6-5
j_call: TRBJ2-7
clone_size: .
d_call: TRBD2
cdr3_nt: TGTGCCACAAGTGGGACTACCTCCTACGAGCAGTACTTC
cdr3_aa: CATSGTTSYEQYF